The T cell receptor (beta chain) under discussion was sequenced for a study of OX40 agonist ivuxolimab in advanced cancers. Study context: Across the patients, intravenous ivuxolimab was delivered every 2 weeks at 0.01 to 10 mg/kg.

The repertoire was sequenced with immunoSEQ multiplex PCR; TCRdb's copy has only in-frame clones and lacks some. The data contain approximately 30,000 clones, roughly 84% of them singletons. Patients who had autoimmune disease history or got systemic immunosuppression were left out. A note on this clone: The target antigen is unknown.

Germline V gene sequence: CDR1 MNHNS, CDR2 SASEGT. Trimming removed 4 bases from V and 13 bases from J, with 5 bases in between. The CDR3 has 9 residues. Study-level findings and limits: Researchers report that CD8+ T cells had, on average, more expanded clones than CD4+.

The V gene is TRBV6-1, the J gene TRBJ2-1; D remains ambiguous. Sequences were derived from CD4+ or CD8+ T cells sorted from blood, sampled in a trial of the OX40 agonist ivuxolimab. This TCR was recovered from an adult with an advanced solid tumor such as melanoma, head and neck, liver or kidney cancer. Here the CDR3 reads CASSASQFF. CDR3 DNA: TGTGCCAGCAGTGCCAGCCAGTTCTTC.